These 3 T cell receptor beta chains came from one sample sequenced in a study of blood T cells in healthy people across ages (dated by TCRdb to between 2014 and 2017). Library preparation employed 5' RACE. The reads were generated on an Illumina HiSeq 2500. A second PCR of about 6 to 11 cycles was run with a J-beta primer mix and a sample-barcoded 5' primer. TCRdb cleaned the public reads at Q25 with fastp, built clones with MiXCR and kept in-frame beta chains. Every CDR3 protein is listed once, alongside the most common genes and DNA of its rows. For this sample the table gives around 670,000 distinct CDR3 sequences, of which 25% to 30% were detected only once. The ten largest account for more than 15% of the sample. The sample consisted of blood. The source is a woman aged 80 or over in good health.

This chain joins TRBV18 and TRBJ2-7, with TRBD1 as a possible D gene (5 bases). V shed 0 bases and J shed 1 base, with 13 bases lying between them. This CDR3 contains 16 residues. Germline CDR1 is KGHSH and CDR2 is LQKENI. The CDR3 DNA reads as TGTGCCAGCTCACCACCGACAGCACTTCCTTCCTACGAGCAGTACTTC. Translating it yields CASSPPTALPSYEQYF.

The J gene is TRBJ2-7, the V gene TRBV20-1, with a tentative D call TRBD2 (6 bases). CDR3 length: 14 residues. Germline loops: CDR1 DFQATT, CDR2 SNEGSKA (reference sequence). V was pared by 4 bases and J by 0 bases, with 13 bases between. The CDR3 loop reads CSATSPTSSYEQYF. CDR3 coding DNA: TGCAGTGCTACTAGCCCGACTAGCTCCTACGAGCAGTACTTC.

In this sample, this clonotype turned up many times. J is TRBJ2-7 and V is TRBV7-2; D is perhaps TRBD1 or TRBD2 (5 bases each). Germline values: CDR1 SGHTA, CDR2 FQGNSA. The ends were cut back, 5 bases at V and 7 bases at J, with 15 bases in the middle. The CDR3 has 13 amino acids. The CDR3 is CASSPFTGQEQYF. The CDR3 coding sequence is TGTGCCAGCAGCCCCTTCACGGGGCAGGAGCAGTACTTC.